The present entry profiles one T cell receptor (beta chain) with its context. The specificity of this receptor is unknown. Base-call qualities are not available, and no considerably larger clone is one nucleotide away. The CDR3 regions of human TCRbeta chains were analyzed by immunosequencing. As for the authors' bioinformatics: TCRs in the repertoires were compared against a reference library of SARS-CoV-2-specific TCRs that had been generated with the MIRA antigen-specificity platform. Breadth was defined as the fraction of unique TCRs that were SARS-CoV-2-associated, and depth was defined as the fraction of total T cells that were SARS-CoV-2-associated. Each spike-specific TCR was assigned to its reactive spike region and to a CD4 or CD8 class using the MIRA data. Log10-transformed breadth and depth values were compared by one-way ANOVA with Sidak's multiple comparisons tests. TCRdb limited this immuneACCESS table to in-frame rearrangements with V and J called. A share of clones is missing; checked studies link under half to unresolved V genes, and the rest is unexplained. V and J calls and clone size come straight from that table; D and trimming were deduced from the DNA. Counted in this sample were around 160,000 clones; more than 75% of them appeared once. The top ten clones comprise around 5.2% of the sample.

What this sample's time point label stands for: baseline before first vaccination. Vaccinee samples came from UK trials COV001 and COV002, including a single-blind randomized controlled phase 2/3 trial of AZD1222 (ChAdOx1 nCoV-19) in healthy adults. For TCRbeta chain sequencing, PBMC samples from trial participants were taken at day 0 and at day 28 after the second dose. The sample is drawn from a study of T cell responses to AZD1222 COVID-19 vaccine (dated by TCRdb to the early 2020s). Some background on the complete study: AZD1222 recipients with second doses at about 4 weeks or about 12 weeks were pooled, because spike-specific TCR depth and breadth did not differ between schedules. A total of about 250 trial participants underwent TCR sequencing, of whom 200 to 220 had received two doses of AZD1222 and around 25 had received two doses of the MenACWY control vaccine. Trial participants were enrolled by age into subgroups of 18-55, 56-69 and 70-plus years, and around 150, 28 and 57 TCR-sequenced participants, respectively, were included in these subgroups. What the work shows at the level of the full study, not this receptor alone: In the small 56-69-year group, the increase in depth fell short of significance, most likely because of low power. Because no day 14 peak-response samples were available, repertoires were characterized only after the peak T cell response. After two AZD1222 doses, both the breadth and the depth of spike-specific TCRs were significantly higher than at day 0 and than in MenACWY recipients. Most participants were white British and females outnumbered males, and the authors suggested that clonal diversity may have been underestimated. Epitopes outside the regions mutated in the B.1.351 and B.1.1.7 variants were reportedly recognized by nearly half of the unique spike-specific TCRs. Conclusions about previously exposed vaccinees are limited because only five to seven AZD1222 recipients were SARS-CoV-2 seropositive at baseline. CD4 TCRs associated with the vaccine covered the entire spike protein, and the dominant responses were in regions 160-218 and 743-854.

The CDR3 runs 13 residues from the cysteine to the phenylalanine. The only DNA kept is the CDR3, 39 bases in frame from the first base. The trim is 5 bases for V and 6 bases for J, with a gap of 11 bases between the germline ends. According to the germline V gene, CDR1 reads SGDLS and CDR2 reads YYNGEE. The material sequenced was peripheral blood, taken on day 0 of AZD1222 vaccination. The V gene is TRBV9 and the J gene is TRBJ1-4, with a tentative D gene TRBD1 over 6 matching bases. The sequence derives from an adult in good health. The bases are TGTGCCAGCAGTCAGGGGTGGGATGAAAAACTGTTTTTT. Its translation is CASSQGWDEKLFF.